These 13 T cell receptor beta chains came from one sample sequenced in a study of molecular identifiers for immune sequencing clone quantification. One entry per CDR3 protein results from TCRdb running MiXCR on the PCR reads. The sample has approximately 90,000 distinct CDR3 sequences; about 21% are singletons. The sequenced sample was naive CD8+ T cells from blood, with Jurkat cell RNA spiked in. Stated subset: FACS-sorted CD8+CD4-CCR7+CD45RA+ naive T cells. The receptors shown here come from a human donor in good health. Some libraries in this study had Jurkat cell RNA spiked in.

The rearrangement joins TRBV29-1 to TRBJ1-3; the D is unclear. The CDR3 has 14 amino acids. Germline V lookup: CDR1 SQVTM, CDR2 ANQGSEA. Here the CDR3 reads CSAIDGSSGNTIYF. The CDR3 region has the DNA TGCAGTGCCATAGACGGCTCCTCTGGAAACACCATATATTTT. Full variable domain (remainder filled in from reference TRBV29-1 and TRBJ1-3): SAVISQKPSRDICQRGTSLTIQCQVDSQVTMMFWYRQQPGQSLTLIATANQGSEATYESGFVIDKFPISRPNLTFSTLTVSNMSPEDSSIYLCSAIDGSSGNTIYFGEGSWLTVV.

This clonotype was detected ten times or more. The gene calls are TRBV7-9 and TRBJ1-3; 7 bases map to TRBD1. V shed 6 bases, J shed 1 base, and the junction held 12 bases outside the gene matches. CDR1 and CDR2 (germline): SEHNR, FQNEAQ (reference sequence). This CDR3 spans 17 amino acids. The DNA for the CDR3 is TGTGCCAGCAGTCGAAGAACCGGGACAGAGTCTGGAAACACCATATATTTT. This sequence encodes CASSRRTGTESGNTIYF.

This clonotype was detected many times. The chain carries TRBV5-6 and TRBJ2-7; D ambiguous. Per germline, CDR1 SGHDT and CDR2 YYEEEE. Trimming shortened V by 2 bases and J by 0 bases, and 9 bases separated the two germline ends. This CDR3 has 14 amino acids. The CDR3 here is CASSLGRFSYEQYF. DNA of the CDR3: TGTGCCAGCAGCTTAGGGCGGTTCTCCTACGAGCAGTACTTC.

The table lists this clonotype with many counts. V and J are TRBV9 and TRBJ2-5, with D perhaps TRBD1 (6 bases). Germline loops: CDR1 SGDLS, CDR2 YYNGEE. The CDR3 contains 15 residues. The V gene lost 0 bases and the J gene lost 2 bases, with 11 bases spanning the gap. CDR3 sequence (DNA): TGTGCCAGCAGCGTAGATGTTAGGGGGCAAGAGACCCAGTACTTC. Translation: CASSVDVRGQETQYF.

This clonotype was picked up many times. This chain links TRBV29-1 with TRBJ2-1; 8 bases fit TRBD2. Germline V gene data show CDR1 as SQVTM and CDR2 as ANQGSEA. The CDR3 loop spans 14 amino acids. The trim removed 3 bases at V and 3 bases at J, leaving 4 bases unmatched. The CDR3 is CSVDGLAGYNEQFF. CDR3 nucleotides: TGCAGCGTTGACGGGCTAGCGGGCTACAATGAGCAGTTCTTC.

This clonotype showed up many times. J is TRBJ1-6 and V is TRBV7-8, with TRBD1 matching over 9 bases. Germline values: CDR1 SGHVS, CDR2 FQNEAQ. The CDR3 is 19 residues long. Losses at the gene ends were 1 base for V and 8 bases for J; bases not matched to a gene: 15. The CDR3 coding sequence is TGTGCCAGCAGCTTAGGGGCCGCAGGGTGGACAGGGGCGGATTCACCCCTCCACTTT. Amino acids: CASSLGAAGWTGADSPLHF.

This clonotype was seen at least ten times. The chain employs TRBV24-1 and TRBJ1-1; D is ambiguous. Germline assignment: CDR1 KGHDR and CDR2 SFDVKD. V lost 5 bases and J lost 4, with 10 bases in between. The CDR3 runs 13 residues. DNA for the CDR3: TGTGCCACCAGTGCGAGGGAGGGCACTGAAGCTTTCTTT. Residues: CATSAREGTEAFF.

This clonotype has just a few counts. The V gene is TRBV5-6, the J gene TRBJ2-5; a possible D gene is TRBD1 (5 bases). The CDR3 consists of 14 residues. V was clipped by 4 bases and J by 0 bases, with 10 bases between them. Germline V gene lookup returns CDR1 SGHDT and CDR2 YYEEEE. CDR3 in DNA: TGTGCCAGCAGCCTTGACAGATACCAAGAGACCCAGTACTTC. The encoded protein is CASSLDRYQETQYF.

This clonotype was observed a few times. The chain carries TRBV20-1 and TRBJ2-5, with D uncertain. The CDR3 runs to 11 residues. V lost 3 bases and J lost 5, with 7 bases in between. Germline V CDR1 and CDR2: DFQATT, SNEGSKA (reference sequence). The CDR3 bases are TGCAGTGCTAGGGGCAGCGAGACCCAGTACTTC. Amino acids: CSARGSETQYF.

The table lists this clonotype with many counts. The chain is built from TRBV2 and TRBJ2-3, with D perhaps matching TRBD2 (6 bases). The CDR3 has 14 amino acids. V was cut by 0 bases and J by 6 bases, with 10 bases left in between. Germline CDR1 SNHLY, CDR2 FYNNEI. The CDR3 sequence: CASSEAGGTDTQYF. Here the CDR3 DNA reads TGTGCCAGCAGTGAAGCTGGCGGGACGGATACGCAGTATTTT.

This clonotype was found many times. The V and J genes are TRBV5-1 and TRBJ1-2, with unresolved D. This CDR3 spans 14 amino acids. Per germline, CDR1 SGHRS and CDR2 YFSETQ. Trimming cost V 0 bases and J 0 bases, with 6 bases left between them. CDR3 in DNA: TGCGCCAGCAGCTTGGCCGAGACTAACTATGGCTACACCTTC. Its translation is CASSLAETNYGYTF.

This clonotype has ten or more counts. The V and J genes are TRBV28 and TRBJ2-7; 7 bases agree with TRBD2. Unmatched junction bases numbered 8, after V lost 10 bases and J lost 2 bases. Per germline, CDR1 MDHEN and CDR2 SYDVKM. This CDR3 is built from 13 residues. CDR3 coding DNA: TGTGCCACCGTGGGGAGCGGGACCTACGAGCAGTACTTC. Protein: CATVGSGTYEQYF.

This clonotype was found a few times. V gene TRBV11-2 combines with J gene TRBJ2-7; 7 bases are a match to TRBD2. This CDR3 has 15 amino acids. Trimming at V came to 1 base and at J to 3 bases, leaving 6 bases not matched to a gene. Per germline, CDR1 SGHAT and CDR2 FQNNGV. CDR3 nucleotide sequence: TGTGCCAGCAGCTTAGCTCCCAGGACTAGCTACGAGCAGTACTTC. Translated, it gives CASSLAPRTSYEQYF.